This T cell receptor (beta chain) was obtained from a study of CD8 T cells in ankylosing spondylitis. General observations from the study: Typical of ankylosing spondylitis blood, it appeared, was a TCR beta motif of several highly homologous variants. Reportedly, disease-linked clones are significantly enriched in ankylosing spondylitis patients' matched synovial fluid.

Trimming stripped 4 bases from V and 1 base from J, with 4 bases between. The germline CDR1 and CDR2 sequences are SEHNR and FQNEAQ (reference sequence). This CDR3 comprises 12 residues. Using its own MiXCR run on the 5' RACE reads, TCRdb lists one record per CDR3 protein. The sample holds a few hundred thousand distinct CDR3 sequences, about 16% seen once. This clonotype has just one count. Antigen: not known. The chain has TRBV7-9 and TRBJ2-5; D uncertain. The sequence was collected from a male donor with ankylosing spondylitis. Source material: blood, either unsorted or a sorted T cell fraction (not recorded which). The CDR3 DNA reads TGTGCCAGCAGCTCGACCCAAGAGACCCAGTACTTC. The encoded protein is CASSSTQETQYF. The complete variable domain, with remaining parts taken from reference TRBV7-9 and TRBJ2-5, reads DTGVSQNPRHKITKRGQNVTFRCDPISEHNRLYWYRQTLGQGPEFLTYFQNEAQLEKSRLLSDRFSAERPKGSFSTLEIQRTEQGDSAMYLCASSSTQETQYFGPGTRLLVL.